A single sample is the source of the 29 T cell receptor beta chains below, sequenced in a study of T cell responses to AZD1222 COVID-19 vaccine. This table comes from immunoSEQ multiplex PCR, and its TCRdb copy is limited to in-frame clones, with some not included. The sample gives about 81,000 clones, under 95% of which show up once; 8% is in the top ten. The sample consisted of peripheral blood, taken 28 days after the second AZD1222 dose. The receptors were gathered from an adult who received the AZD1222 COVID-19 vaccine.

This clone was seen once. This chain links TRBV5-5 with TRBJ2-1, with D uncertain. The ends were cut back, 3 bases at V and 0 bases at J, with 10 bases in the middle. Germline V gene lookup returns CDR1 SGHKS and CDR2 YYEKEE (reference sequence). This CDR3 has 15 amino acids. CDR3 nucleotides: TGTGCCAGCAGCTCCGCGCCGAGCTCCTACAATGAGCAGTTCTTC. Translation gives CASSSAPSSYNEQFF.

In its sample, this clone was seen once. The CDR3 DNA is TGTGCCAGCAGCTTAGGGGACACTGACTATGGCTACACCTTC. This gives the protein CASSLGDTDYGYTF. V and J are TRBV7-3 and TRBJ1-2; tentatively, D is TRBD1 (6 bases). This CDR3 is built from 14 residues. Germline loops: CDR1 SGHTA, CDR2 FQGTGA. The V gene lost 2 bases and the J gene lost 3 bases, with 10 bases spanning the gap.

The chain couples TRBV15 to TRBJ1-5, with TRBD1 matching 7 bases. In germline, CDR1 is LNHNV, CDR2 YYDKDF (reference sequence). The length of the CDR3 is 16 residues. V shed 1 base and J 6 bases; nucleotides not matched to a gene: 9. CDR3 in DNA: TGTGCCACCAGCAGAGCGACAGGGTCGGGTGGTCAGCCCCAGCATTTT. Translation gives CATSRATGSGGQPQHF.

V is TRBV10-3 and J is TRBJ2-7; 9 bases are a match to TRBD1. Trimming cost V 5 bases and J 0 bases; bases outside gene matches: 11. The CDR3 runs to 17 residues. Germline assignment: CDR1 ENHRY and CDR2 SYGVKD. The CDR3 sequence: CAISKFVGTGTSYEQYF. The CDR3 DNA is TGTGCCATCAGTAAATTTGTTGGGACAGGGACCTCCTACGAGCAGTACTTC.

The chain combines TRBV5-1 with TRBJ2-5; perhaps TRBD1 as D (6 bases). The V end lost 4 bases, the J end lost 5 bases, and 12 bases lay between the germline ends. The CDR3 is made up of 13 amino acids. Germline V gene data show CDR1 as SGHRS and CDR2 as YFSETQ. The CDR3 DNA sequence: TGCGCCAGCAGCCCAGGACAGTTGGAGACCCAGTACTTC. This encodes CASSPGQLETQYF.

This rearrangement joins TRBV18 to TRBJ1-1, with D unresolved. This CDR3 is built from 12 residues. Germline assignment: CDR1 KGHSH and CDR2 LQKENI. The V end was cut by 3 bases, the J end by 1 base, with 3 bases between. CDR3 residues: CASSPSNTEAFF. As DNA, the CDR3 is TGTGCCAGCTCACCTTCGAACACTGAAGCTTTCTTT.

The J gene is TRBJ2-1, the V gene TRBV12-3 or TRBV12-4; D unresolved. With 3 bases removed from V and 5 bases from J, the gap between germline ends came to 8 bases. The CDR3 extends over 13 amino acids. The CDR3 sequence is CASSFSPHNEQFF. The DNA of the CDR3 is TGTGCCAGCAGTTTCAGCCCCCACAATGAGCAGTTCTTC.

The genes are TRBV5-1 and TRBJ1-6, with unresolved D. Trimming left V 5 bases short and J 7 bases short, with 7 bases between. The CDR3 contains 12 residues. Germline V CDR1 and CDR2: SGHRS, YFSETQ. CDR3: CASRVDNSPLHF. The CDR3 nucleotides are TGCGCCAGCAGGGTAGACAATTCACCCCTCCACTTT.

The rearrangement links TRBV19 to TRBJ2-7; 7 bases are a match to TRBD1. J gave up 7 bases and V 6 bases, and 3 bases lay outside the gene matches. The germline CDR1 and CDR2 sequences are LNHDA and SQIVND (reference sequence). This CDR3 region has 11 residues. The CDR3 nucleotides read TGTGCCAGTAGGACAGGGTCGGAGCAGTACTTC. This sequence encodes CASRTGSEQYF.

The chain combines TRBV19 with TRBJ2-2, with D maybe TRBD2 (5 bases). V lost 7 bases and J lost 5, with 17 bases in between. The V gene's germline CDR1 is LNHDA and CDR2 SQIVND (reference sequence). The CDR3 spans 15 residues. CDR3 DNA: TGTGCCAGTACCACGCGGGCTTTGGGGACCGGGGAGCTGTTTTTT. Its translation is CASTTRALGTGELFF.

The chain combines TRBV19 with TRBJ1-5, with 10 nucleotides matching TRBD1. The CDR3 contains 16 residues. Germline CDR1 is LNHDA and CDR2 is SQIVND (reference sequence). J was trimmed by 6 bases and V by 3 bases; bases with no gene match: 8. As DNA, the CDR3 is TGTGCCAGTAGTATCTCCCTGACAGGGGGCAGTCAGCCCCAGCATTTT. Its protein product is CASSISLTGGSQPQHF.

This chain uses TRBV5-1 with TRBJ2-7; 8 bases are a match to TRBD2. CDR1 is SGHRS, CDR2 YFSETQ, per germline. This CDR3 contains 15 residues. V shed 0 bases, J shed 5 bases, and the junction held 7 bases outside the gene matches. The CDR3 DNA reads TGCGCCAGCAGCTTGGGGGGGACTAGTGTCGACGAGCAGTACTTC. Amino acids: CASSLGGTSVDEQYF.

The gene calls are TRBV7-9 and TRBJ1-1; 7 bases are a match to TRBD1. Germline V CDR1 and CDR2: SEHNR, FQNEAQ (reference sequence). Trimming removed 0 bases from V and 1 base from J; junction bases left unmatched: 5. CDR3 size: 16 residues. The CDR3, as DNA: TGTGCCAGCAGCTTAGCCTCAGGGACAGCGAACACTGAAGCTTTCTTT. Residues: CASSLASGTANTEAFF.

The rearrangement links TRBV4-3 to TRBJ2-2; the D gene is possibly TRBD2 (5 bases). The CDR3 is made up of 15 amino acids. V lost 1 base and J 4 bases, leaving 10 bases between the germline ends. Germline CDR1 reads LGHNA; CDR2 reads YSLEER. CDR3: CASSQAGMGTGELFF. The CDR3 DNA follows: TGCGCCAGCAGCCAAGCGGGAATGGGCACCGGGGAGCTGTTTTTT.

This rearrangement joins TRBV19 to TRBJ2-1, with D perhaps matching TRBD1 or TRBD2 (7 bases each). Germline loops: CDR1 LNHDA, CDR2 SQIVND (reference sequence). V shed 6 bases and J shed 8 bases, with 17 bases lying between them. The CDR3 has 14 amino acids. CDR3 loop: CASSQGEGLDEQFF. In DNA form, the CDR3 reads TGTGCCAGTAGCCAGGGGGAGGGCCTCGATGAGCAGTTCTTC.

This clone was recorded only once. The V call is TRBV18, the J call TRBJ2-6; D not certain. The V gene lost 3 bases and the J gene lost 0 bases, with 6 bases spanning the gap. Germline V CDR1 and CDR2: KGHSH, LQKENI. This CDR3 is built from 15 residues. This CDR3 is CASSPQVSGANVLTF. Here the CDR3 DNA reads TGTGCCAGCTCACCGCAGGTCTCTGGGGCCAACGTCCTGACTTTC.

The rearrangement links TRBV7-3 to TRBJ2-5; 7 nucleotides align to TRBD2. CDR3 length: 15 amino acids. J was trimmed by 5 bases and V by 1 base; bases with no gene match: 7. CDR1 and CDR2 (germline): SGHTA, FQGTGA. CDR3 residues: CASSLRREPWETQYF. The CDR3 DNA is TGTGCCAGCAGCTTAAGGCGGGAGCCTTGGGAGACCCAGTACTTC.

The rearrangement joins TRBV18 to TRBJ2-7; 7 bases map to TRBD1. The CDR3 contains 14 residues. The junction had 6 bases not matched to a gene; V was cut back by 5 bases and J by 2 bases. Germline CDR1 and CDR2: KGHSH and LQKENI. Here the CDR3 reads CASSAGQGAYEQYF. Written as DNA, the CDR3 is TGTGCCAGCTCAGCTGGGCAGGGGGCCTACGAGCAGTACTTC.

This rearrangement joins TRBV7-3 to TRBJ2-1; 9 bases fit TRBD2. V shed 5 bases, J shed 5 bases, and the junction held 10 bases outside the gene matches. CDR1 is SGHTA and CDR2 is FQGTGA in the germline V gene. The CDR3 runs 16 residues. Written as DNA, the CDR3 is TGTGCCAGCAGCCCTCTAGCGGGGCTAGAACACAATGAGCAGTTCTTC. It translates to CASSPLAGLEHNEQFF.

The chain's CDR3 is CASSLDGAEQFF. CDR3 DNA sequence: TGTGCCAGCAGCTTAGACGGAGCTGAGCAGTTCTTC. J is TRBJ2-1 and V is TRBV13, with no clear D. Germline CDR1 PRHDT, CDR2 FYEKMQ (reference sequence). V dropped 1 base and J dropped 9 bases, with 7 bases sitting between them. The CDR3 spans 12 residues.

The chain joins TRBV29-1 to TRBJ1-2, with a possible D match to TRBD1 (5 bases). Germline lookup yields CDR1 SQVTM and CDR2 ANQGSEA. V was clipped by 6 bases and J by 5 bases, with 13 bases between them. The CDR3 extends over 12 amino acids. DNA for the CDR3: TGCAGCGTCCCGGTGGGGCTATATGGCTACACCTTC. Translation: CSVPVGLYGYTF.

A single count supports this clone. The gene calls are TRBV9 and TRBJ2-7; 8 bases align to TRBD1. From germline, CDR1 is SGDLS and CDR2 YYNGEE. V lost 6 bases and J lost 5; bases outside the gene matches: 10. The CDR3 has 14 residues. CDR3 in amino acids: CASTDRGAHHEQYF. Written as DNA, the CDR3 is TGTGCCAGCACCGACAGGGGAGCCCATCACGAGCAGTACTTC.

This clone was counted a single time. V gene TRBV28 combines with J gene TRBJ1-2, with TRBD1 matching 8 bases. Germline V CDR1 and CDR2: MDHEN, SYDVKM. The J segment lost 2 bases and the V segment lost 4 bases, leaving 6 bases of the junction unmatched. CDR3 length equals 15 residues. The chain's CDR3 is CASSSPTGANYGYTF. The CDR3 nucleotides are TGTGCCAGCAGTTCGCCGACAGGGGCCAACTATGGCTACACCTTC.

This chain joins TRBV6-5 and TRBJ1-1, with a tentative D call TRBD1 (6 bases). CDR3 length: 13 residues. Germline CDR1 MNHEY, CDR2 SVGAGI. The V end was cut by 6 bases, the J end by 8 bases, with 16 bases between. The CDR3, as DNA: TGTGCCAGCAGGGACACAGGGCTCCTGGAAGCTTTCTTT. Amino acid sequence: CASRDTGLLEAFF.

V usage is TRBV28 and J usage is TRBJ2-7; TRBD1 matches at 7 bases. The CDR3 consists of 14 residues. Germline loops: CDR1 MDHEN, CDR2 SYDVKM. The V and J ends lost 10 bases and 3 bases, in that order; junction bases with no gene match: 12. Here the CDR3 DNA reads TGTGCCACCAATCGACAGGGAGACTACTACGAGCAGTACTTC. Translating gives CATNRQGDYYEQYF.

The genes are TRBV28 and TRBJ2-1; D unclear. The CDR3 has 15 residues. V shed 4 bases and J shed 4 bases, with 14 bases lying between them. CDR1 is MDHEN, CDR2 SYDVKM, per germline. CDR3 DNA: TGTGCCAGCAGTTCCCCCGGGCAGGCTTACAATGAGCAGTTCTTC. Translated, it gives CASSSPGQAYNEQFF.

The V and J genes are TRBV28 and TRBJ1-2; a possible D gene is TRBD1 (6 bases). The V end lost 8 bases, the J end lost 4 bases, and 14 bases lay between the germline ends. CDR1 and CDR2 from the germline V gene are MDHEN and SYDVKM. The CDR3 runs to 13 residues. The CDR3 protein is CASGLDRSYGYTF. In DNA form, the CDR3 reads TGTGCCAGCGGATTGGACAGAAGCTATGGCTACACCTTC.

The CDR3 is CATSPRRDSSSGANVLTF. The CDR3 DNA sequence: TGTGCCACCAGCCCCAGACGTGACAGTAGCTCTGGGGCCAACGTCCTGACTTTC. The V gene is TRBV24-1, the J gene TRBJ2-6; perhaps TRBD1 as D (5 bases). CDR3 length: 18 amino acids. Germline V gene data show CDR1 as KGHDR and CDR2 as SFDVKD. Trimming shortened V by 7 bases and J by 0 bases, and 18 bases separated the two germline ends.

V is TRBV18 and J is TRBJ2-1, with 7 bases that match TRBD2. The trim removed 0 bases at V and 2 bases at J, leaving 7 bases unmatched. This CDR3 contains 17 residues. The germline CDR1 and CDR2 sequences are KGHSH and LQKENI. The CDR3 DNA reads TGTGCCAGCTCACCACCGTTGGCTAGCGGAGCCTACAATGAGCAGTTCTTC. It codes for CASSPPLASGAYNEQFF.